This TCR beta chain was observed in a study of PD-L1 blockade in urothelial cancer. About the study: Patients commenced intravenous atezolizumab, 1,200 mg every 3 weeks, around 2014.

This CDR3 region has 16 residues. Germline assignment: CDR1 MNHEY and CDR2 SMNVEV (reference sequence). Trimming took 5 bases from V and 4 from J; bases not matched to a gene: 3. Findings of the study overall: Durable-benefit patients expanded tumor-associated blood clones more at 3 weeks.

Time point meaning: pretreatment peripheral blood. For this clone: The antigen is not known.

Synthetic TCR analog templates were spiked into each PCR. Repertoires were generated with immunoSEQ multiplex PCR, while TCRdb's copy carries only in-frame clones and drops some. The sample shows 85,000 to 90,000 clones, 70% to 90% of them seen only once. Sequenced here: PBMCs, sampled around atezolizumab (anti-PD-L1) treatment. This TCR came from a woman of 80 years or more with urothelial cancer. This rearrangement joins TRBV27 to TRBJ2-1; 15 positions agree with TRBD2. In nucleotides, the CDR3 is TGTGCCAGCAGTCAGGGACTAGCGGGAGGTTACAATGAGCAGTTCTTC. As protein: CASSQGLAGGYNEQFF.